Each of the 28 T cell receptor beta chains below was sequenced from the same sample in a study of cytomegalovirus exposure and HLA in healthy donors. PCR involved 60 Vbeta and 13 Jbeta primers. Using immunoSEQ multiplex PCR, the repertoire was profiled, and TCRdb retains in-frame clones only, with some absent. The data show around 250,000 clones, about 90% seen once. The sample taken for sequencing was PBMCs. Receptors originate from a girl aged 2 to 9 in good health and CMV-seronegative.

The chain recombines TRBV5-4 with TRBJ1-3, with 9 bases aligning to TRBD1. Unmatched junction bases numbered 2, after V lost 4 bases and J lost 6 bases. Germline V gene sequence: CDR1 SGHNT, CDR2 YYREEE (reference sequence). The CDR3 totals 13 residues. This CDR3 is CASSRDRENTIYF. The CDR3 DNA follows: TGTGCCAGCAGCCGGGACAGGGAAAACACCATATATTTT. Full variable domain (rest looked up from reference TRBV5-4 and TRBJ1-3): ETGVTQSPTHLIKTRGQQVTLRCSSQSGHNTVSWYQQALGQGPQFIFQYYREEENGRGNFPPRFSGLQFPNYSSELNVNALELDDSALYLCASSRDRENTIYFGEGSWLTVV.

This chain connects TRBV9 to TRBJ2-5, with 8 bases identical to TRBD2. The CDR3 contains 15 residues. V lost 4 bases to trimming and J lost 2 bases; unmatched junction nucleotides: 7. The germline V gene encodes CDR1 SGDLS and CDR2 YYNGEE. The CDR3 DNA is TGTGCCAGCAGCCCTTCTAGCGGGTATCAAGAGACCCAGTACTTC. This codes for CASSPSSGYQETQYF.

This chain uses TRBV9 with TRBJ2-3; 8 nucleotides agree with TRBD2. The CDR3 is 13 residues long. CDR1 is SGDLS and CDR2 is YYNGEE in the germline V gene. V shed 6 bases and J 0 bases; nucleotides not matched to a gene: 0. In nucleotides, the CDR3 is TGTGCCAGCACGGGAGGGAGCACAGATACGCAGTATTTT. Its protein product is CASTGGSTDTQYF.

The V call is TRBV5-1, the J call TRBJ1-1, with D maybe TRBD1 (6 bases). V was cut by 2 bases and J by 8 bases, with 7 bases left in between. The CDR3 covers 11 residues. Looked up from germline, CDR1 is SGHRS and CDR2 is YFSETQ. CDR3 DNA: TGCGCCAGCAGCTTCGGGACAGAAGCTTTCTTT. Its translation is CASSFGTEAFF.

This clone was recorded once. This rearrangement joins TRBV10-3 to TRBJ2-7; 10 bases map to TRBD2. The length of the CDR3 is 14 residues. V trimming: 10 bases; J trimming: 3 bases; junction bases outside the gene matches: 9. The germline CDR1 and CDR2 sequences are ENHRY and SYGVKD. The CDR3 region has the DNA TGTGCCAGCAAGGGGGGACTAGCGAACTACGAGCAGTACTTC. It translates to CASKGGLANYEQYF.

CDR3 protein: CASSDRTVLPIRTQYF. The CDR3 coding sequence is TGTGCCAGTAGTGATCGGACTGTTTTACCTATCCGGACCCAGTACTTC. V and J are TRBV19 and TRBJ2-5; D possibly corresponds to TRBD2 (5 bases). The CDR3 runs to 16 residues. Germline V lookup: CDR1 LNHDA, CDR2 SQIVND (reference sequence). V lost 5 bases, J lost 7 bases, and 23 bases lay in between.

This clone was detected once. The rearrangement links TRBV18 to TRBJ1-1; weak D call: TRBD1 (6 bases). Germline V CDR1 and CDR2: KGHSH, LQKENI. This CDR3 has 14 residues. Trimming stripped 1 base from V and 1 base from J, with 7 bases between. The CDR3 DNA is TGTGCCAGCTCACCACAGGGACAGAACACTGAAGCTTTCTTT. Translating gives CASSPQGQNTEAFF.

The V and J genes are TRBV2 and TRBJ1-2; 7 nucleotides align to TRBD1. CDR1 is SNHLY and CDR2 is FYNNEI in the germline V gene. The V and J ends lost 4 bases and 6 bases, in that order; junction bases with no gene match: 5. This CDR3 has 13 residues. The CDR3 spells CASSVGQVDGYTF. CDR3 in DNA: TGTGCCAGCAGTGTAGGACAGGTCGATGGCTACACCTTC.

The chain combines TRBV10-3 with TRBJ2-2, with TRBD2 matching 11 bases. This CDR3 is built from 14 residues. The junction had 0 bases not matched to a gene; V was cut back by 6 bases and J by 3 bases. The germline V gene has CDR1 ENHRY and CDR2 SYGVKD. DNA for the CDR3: TGTGCCATCAGGGGACTAGCGGACACCGGGGAGCTGTTTTTT. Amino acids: CAIRGLADTGELFF.

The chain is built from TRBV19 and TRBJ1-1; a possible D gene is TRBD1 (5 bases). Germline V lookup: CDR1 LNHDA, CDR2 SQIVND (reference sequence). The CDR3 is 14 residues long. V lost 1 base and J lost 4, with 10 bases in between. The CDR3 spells CASSIGQRITEAFF. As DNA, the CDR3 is TGTGCCAGTAGTATAGGACAGAGAATCACTGAAGCTTTCTTT. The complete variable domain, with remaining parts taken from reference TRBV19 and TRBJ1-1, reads DGGITQSPKYLFRKEGQNVTLSCEQNLNHDAMYWYRQDPGQGLRLIYYSQIVNDFQKGDIAEGYSVSREKKESFPLTVTSAQKNPTAFYLCASSIGQRITEAFFGQGTRLTVV.

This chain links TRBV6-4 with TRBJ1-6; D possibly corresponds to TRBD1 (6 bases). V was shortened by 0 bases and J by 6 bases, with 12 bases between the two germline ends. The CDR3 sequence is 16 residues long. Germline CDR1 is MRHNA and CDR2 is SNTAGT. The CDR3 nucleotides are TGTGCCAGCAGTGACTCTGGGCAGGGGCGTAATTCACCCCTCCACTTT. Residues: CASSDSGQGRNSPLHF.

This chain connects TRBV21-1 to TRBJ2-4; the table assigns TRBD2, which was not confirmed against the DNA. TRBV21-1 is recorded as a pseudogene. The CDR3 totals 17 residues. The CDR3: CASSNLTGTLAKNIQYF. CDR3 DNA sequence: TGTGCCAGCAGCAACCTGACCGGGACTTTAGCCAAAAACATTCAGTACTTC.

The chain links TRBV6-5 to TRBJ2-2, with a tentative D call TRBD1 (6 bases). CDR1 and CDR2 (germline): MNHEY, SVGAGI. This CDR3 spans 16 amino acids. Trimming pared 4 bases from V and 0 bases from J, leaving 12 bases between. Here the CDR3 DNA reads TGTGCCAGCAGTTTTCAGGGGACCGCGAACACCGGGGAGCTGTTTTTT. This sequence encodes CASSFQGTANTGELFF.

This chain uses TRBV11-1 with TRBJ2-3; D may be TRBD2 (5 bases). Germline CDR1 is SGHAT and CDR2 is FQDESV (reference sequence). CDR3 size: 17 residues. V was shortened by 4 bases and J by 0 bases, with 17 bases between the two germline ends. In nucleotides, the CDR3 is TGTGCCAGCAGCTCCCGGATTGGGAGCACTAGCACAGATACGCAGTATTTT. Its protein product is CASSSRIGSTSTDTQYF.

CDR3 DNA sequence: TGTGCCAGTAGTATAGTTGGGGGCGGAAACACTGAAGCTTTCTTT. This gives the protein CASSIVGGGNTEAFF. The J gene is TRBJ1-1, the V gene TRBV19, with D possibly matching TRBD1 (6 bases). The V and J ends lost 1 base and 2 bases respectively, with 11 bases between them. CDR1 and CDR2 (germline): LNHDA, SQIVND (reference sequence). The CDR3 extends over 15 amino acids.

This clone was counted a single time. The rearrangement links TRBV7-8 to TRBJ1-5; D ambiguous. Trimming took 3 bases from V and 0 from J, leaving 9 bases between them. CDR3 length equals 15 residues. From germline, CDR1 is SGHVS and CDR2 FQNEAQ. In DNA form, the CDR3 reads TGTGCCAGCAGCTTCGAAGACTATAGCAATCAGCCCCAGCATTTT. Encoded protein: CASSFEDYSNQPQHF.

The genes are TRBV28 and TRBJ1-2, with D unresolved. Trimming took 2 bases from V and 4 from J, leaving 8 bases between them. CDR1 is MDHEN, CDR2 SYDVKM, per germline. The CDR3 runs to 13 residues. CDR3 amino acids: CASSLPHSYGYTF. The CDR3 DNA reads TGTGCCAGCAGTTTACCTCACTCCTATGGCTACACCTTC.

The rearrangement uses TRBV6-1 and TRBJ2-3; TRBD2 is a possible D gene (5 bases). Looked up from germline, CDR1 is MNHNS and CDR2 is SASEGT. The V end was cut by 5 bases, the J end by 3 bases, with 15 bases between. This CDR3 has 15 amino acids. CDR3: CASSTIWVATDTQYF. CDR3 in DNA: TGTGCCAGCAGTACAATTTGGGTAGCGACAGATACGCAGTATTTT.

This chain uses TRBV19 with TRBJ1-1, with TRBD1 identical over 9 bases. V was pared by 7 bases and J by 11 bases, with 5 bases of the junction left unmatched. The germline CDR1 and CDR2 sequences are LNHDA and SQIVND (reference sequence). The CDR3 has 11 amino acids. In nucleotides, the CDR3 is TGTGCCAGTACCAAAGACAGGGGGGCTTTCTTT. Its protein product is CASTKDRGAFF. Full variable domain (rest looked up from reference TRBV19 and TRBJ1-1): DGGITQSPKYLFRKEGQNVTLSCEQNLNHDAMYWYRQDPGQGLRLIYYSQIVNDFQKGDIAEGYSVSREKKESFPLTVTSAQKNPTAFYLCASTKDRGAFFGQGTRLTVV.

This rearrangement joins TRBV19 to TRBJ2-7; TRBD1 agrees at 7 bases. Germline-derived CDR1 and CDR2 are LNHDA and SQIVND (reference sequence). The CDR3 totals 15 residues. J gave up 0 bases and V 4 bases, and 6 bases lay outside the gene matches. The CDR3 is CASSTSGTASYEQYF. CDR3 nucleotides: TGTGCCAGTAGTACCTCCGGGACAGCCTCCTACGAGCAGTACTTC. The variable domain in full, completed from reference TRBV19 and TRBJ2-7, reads DGGITQSPKYLFRKEGQNVTLSCEQNLNHDAMYWYRQDPGQGLRLIYYSQIVNDFQKGDIAEGYSVSREKKESFPLTVTSAQKNPTAFYLCASSTSGTASYEQYFGPGTRLTVT.

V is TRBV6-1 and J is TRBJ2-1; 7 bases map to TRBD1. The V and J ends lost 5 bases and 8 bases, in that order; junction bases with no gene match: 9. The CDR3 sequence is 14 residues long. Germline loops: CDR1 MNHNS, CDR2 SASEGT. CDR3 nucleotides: TGTGCCAGCAGTTATTCCGACAGGGTATATGAGCAGTTCTTC. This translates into CASSYSDRVYEQFF.

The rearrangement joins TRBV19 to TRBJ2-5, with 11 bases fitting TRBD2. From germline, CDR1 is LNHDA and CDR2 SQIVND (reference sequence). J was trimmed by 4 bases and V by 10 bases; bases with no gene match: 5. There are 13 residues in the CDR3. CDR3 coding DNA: TGTGCCACCAGCGGGACTAGCGGAGAGACCCAGTACTTC. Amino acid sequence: CATSGTSGETQYF.

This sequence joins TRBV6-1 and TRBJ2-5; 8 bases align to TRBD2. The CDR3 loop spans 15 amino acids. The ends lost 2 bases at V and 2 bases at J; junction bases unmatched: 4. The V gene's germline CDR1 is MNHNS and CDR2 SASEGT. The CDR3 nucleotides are TGTGCCAGCAGTGAATACGGGACTAGACAAGAGACCCAGTACTTC. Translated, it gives CASSEYGTRQETQYF.

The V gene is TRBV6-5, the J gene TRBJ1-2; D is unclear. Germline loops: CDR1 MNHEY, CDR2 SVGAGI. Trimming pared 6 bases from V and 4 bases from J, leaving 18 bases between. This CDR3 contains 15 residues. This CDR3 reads CASSLGLQGSYGYTF. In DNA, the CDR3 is TGTGCCAGCAGCCTTGGCCTCCAAGGGAGCTATGGCTACACCTTC.

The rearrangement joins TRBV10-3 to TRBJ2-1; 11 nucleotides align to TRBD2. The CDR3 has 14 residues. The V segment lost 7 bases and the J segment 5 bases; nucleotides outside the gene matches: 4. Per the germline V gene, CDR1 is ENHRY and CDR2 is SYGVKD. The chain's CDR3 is CAIMTSGTNNEQFF. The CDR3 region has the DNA TGTGCCATCATGACTAGCGGGACTAACAATGAGCAGTTCTTC.

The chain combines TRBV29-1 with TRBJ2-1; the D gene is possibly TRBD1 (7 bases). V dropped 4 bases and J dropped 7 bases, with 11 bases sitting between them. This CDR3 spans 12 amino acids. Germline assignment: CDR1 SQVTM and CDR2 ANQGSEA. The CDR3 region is CSVGRGLNEQFF. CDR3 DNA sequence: TGCAGCGTTGGGAGGGGGCTTAATGAGCAGTTCTTC.

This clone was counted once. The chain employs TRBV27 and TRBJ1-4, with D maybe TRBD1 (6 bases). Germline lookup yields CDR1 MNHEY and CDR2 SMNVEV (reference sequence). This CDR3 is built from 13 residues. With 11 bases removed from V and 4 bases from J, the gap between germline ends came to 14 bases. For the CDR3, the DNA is TGTGCCGTCCGTGAACAGGGTAATGAAAAACTGTTTTTT. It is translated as CAVREQGNEKLFF. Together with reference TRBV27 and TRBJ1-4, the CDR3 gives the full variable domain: EAQVTQNPRYLITVTGKKLTVTCSQNMNHEYMSWYRQDPGLGLRQIYYSMNVEVTDKGDVPEGYKVSRKEKRNFPLILESPSPNQTSLYFCAVREQGNEKLFFGSGTQLSVL.

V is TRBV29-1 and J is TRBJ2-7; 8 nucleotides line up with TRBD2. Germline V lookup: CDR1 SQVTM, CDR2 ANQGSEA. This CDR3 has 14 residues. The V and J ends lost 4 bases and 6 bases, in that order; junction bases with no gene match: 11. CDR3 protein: CSVGSREGPAEQYF. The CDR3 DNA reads TGCAGCGTTGGAAGTCGGGAGGGGCCAGCCGAGCAGTACTTC.